A selection of T cell receptor beta chains follows, all from one sample in a study of blood T cell repertoires in COVID-19. Sequenced by immunoSEQ multiplex PCR; TCRdb stores in-frame clones only, minus some. Of around 500,000 clones in the sample, 70% to 90% were seen once. Material: peripheral blood. These receptors were obtained from a human donor in a cohort sampled during active COVID-19. Each CDR3 is given with its conserved first and last residue. A D gene is named only where the DNA matches it firmly. Rows may omit the clone size; those that give it use once, few, many or a size class.

v_call	d_call	clone_size	cdr3_length	j_call	cdr3_nt	cdr3_aa
TRBV6-1	.	.	11	TRBJ1-3	TGTGCCAGCAGCCACCGAGACACCATATATTTT	CASSHRDTIYF
TRBV7-8	TRBD2	.	16	TRBJ2-7	TGTGCCAGCAGCTCGCTAGCGGGGGCCAGCTCCTACGAGCAGTACTTC	CASSSLAGASSYEQYF
TRBV28	.	.	14	TRBJ1-2	TGTGCCAGCAGCCGCAGGGTTGGTACTTATGGCTACACCTTC	CASSRRVGTYGYTF
TRBV7-9	.	.	14	TRBJ1-2	TGTGCCAGCAGCTTTAATAGTGACACCTATGGCTACACCTTC	CASSFNSDTYGYTF
TRBV7-2	TRBD1	.	14	TRBJ1-6	TGTGCCAGCAGCTACGGGGACAGCAATTCACCCCTCCACTTT	CASSYGDSNSPLHF
TRBV5-1	.	.	18	TRBJ2-1	TGCGCCAGCAGCTTGGATTTAGGGCAGGGGGGATCCTACAATGAGCAGTTCTTC	CASSLDLGQGGSYNEQFF
TRBV5-1	.	.	10	TRBJ2-1	TGCGCCAGCAGCCTGAATGAGCAGTTCTTC	CASSLNEQFF
TRBV13	.	.	15	TRBJ2-7	TGTGCCAGCAGCTACTTAGGGCGGGAAGGCTACGAGCAGTACTTC	CASSYLGREGYEQYF
TRBV5-1	.	.	13	TRBJ1-2	TGCGCCAGCAGCTTGGGACAGACCCATGGCTACACCTTC	CASSLGQTHGYTF
TRBV7-2	TRBD1	.	17	TRBJ1-2	TGTGCCAGCAGCTTAAGTTCTACGGACAGGAGAAACTATGGCTACACCTTC	CASSLSSTDRRNYGYTF
TRBV9	.	.	15	TRBJ1-3	TGTGCCAGCAGCGTAGGGTCAGGGAAGGAGAACACCATATATTTT	CASSVGSGKENTIYF
TRBV15	.	.	14	TRBJ2-1	TGTGCCACCAGCAGAGACCCCTCCCGGGATGAGCAGTTCTTC	CATSRDPSRDEQFF
TRBV30	TRBD1	.	13	TRBJ2-7	TGTGCCTGGAGTGTACAGGGGGCGCGGGAGCAGTACTTC	CAWSVQGAREQYF
TRBV7-3	TRBD2	few	19	TRBJ2-1	TGTGCCAGCAGCTTAAGGGCTATGGGACTAGCGGGAGTAGGCAATGAGCAGTTCTTC	CASSLRAMGLAGVGNEQFF
TRBV7-2	.	.	16	TRBJ1-1	TGTGCCAGCAGCTTGGGAGGCATCACTATGAACACTGAAGCTTTCTTT	CASSLGGITMNTEAFF
TRBV29-1	TRBD2	.	14	TRBJ2-7	TGCAGCGTTGAGAGAGTAGCGGGAGAGGGGGAGCAGTACTTC	CSVERVAGEGEQYF
TRBV5-6	TRBD1	.	18	TRBJ2-6	TGTGCCAGCAGCTTCTGGACAGGGGGTATGTCTGGGGCCAACGTCCTGACTTTC	CASSFWTGGMSGANVLTF
TRBV15	.	.	14	TRBJ2-1	TGTGCCACCAGCAGCCAGGGTCCCCCCAATGAGCAGTTCTTC	CATSSQGPPNEQFF
TRBV6-2/TRBV6-3	TRBD2	few	16	TRBJ2-5	TGTGCCAGCAGTTCCGGGCGACTAGCGGTCCAAGAGACCCAGTACTTC	CASSSGRLAVQETQYF
TRBV5-1	.	.	16	TRBJ1-4	TGCGCCAGCAGCTTGGCAGGACAGTTGCCTAATGAAAAACTGTTTTTT	CASSLAGQLPNEKLFF
TRBV6-5	TRBD1	.	15	TRBJ1-1	TGTGCCAGCAGTCGACCGACAGGGACTAACACTGAAGCTTTCTTT	CASSRPTGTNTEAFF
TRBV7-3	.	.	15	TRBJ2-1	TGTGCCAGCAGCTTGGTCCCGGGGGCCTACAATGAGCAGTTCTTC	CASSLVPGAYNEQFF
TRBV9	.	.	13	TRBJ2-7	TGTGCCAGCAGCGTTGGCAGCTCCTACGAGCAGTACTTC	CASSVGSSYEQYF
TRBV4-1	TRBD2	.	16	TRBJ2-1	TGCGCCAGCAGCCAAGATTGGGCTAGCGGGAACAATGAGCAGTTCTTC	CASSQDWASGNNEQFF
TRBV19	.	.	13	TRBJ1-5	TGTGCCAGTAGTATAGACCCAAATCAGCCCCAGCATTTT	CASSIDPNQPQHF
TRBV10-3	.	.	12	TRBJ1-1	TGTGCCGGTGGAGAGGGGGTGGCTGAAGCTTTCTTT	CAGGEGVAEAFF
TRBV5-8	TRBD2	.	16	TRBJ2-2	TGTGCCAGCAGCTTGTCAGGCGGGAGTAACACCGGGGAGCTGTTTTTT	CASSLSGGSNTGELFF
TRBV18	TRBD1	.	18	TRBJ1-3	TGTGCCAGCTCACCCTTCCGGGACAGGGCGAGCTCTGGAAACACCATATATTTT	CASSPFRDRASSGNTIYF
TRBV12-5	TRBD1	.	15	TRBJ2-1	TGTGCTGGGGGACCCGGGACAGGGGGTAAAAATGAGCAGTTCTTC	CAGGPGTGGKNEQFF
TRBV11-2	.	.	16	TRBJ2-1	TGTGCCAGCAGCTGGAGAGCGGATAGCTCCTACAATGAGCAGTTCTTC	CASSWRADSSYNEQFF
TRBV5-4	TRBD1	.	17	TRBJ1-6	TGTGCCAGCAGTTCGCCCTCCATGGGACAGGCTAATTCACCCCTCCACTTT	CASSSPSMGQANSPLHF
TRBV27	.	.	15	TRBJ2-7	TGTGCCAGCAGTTCTATCCGGACAGCCACCTACGAGCAGTACTTC	CASSSIRTATYEQYF
TRBV7-9	TRBD2	.	18	TRBJ2-4	TGTGCCAGCAGCTTTTGGGAGCAACGGGAGGGAGCCAAAAACATTCAGTACTTC	CASSFWEQREGAKNIQYF
TRBV10-3	.	few	12	TRBJ1-5	TGTGCCATCAGTGAGGGGCTTCAGCCCCAGCATTTT	CAISEGLQPQHF
TRBV5-4	.	.	15	TRBJ1-2	TGTGCCAGCAGCTTGCCCACCGGGGTGGGGACTGACTACACCTTC	CASSLPTGVGTDYTF
TRBV20-1	TRBD1	.	11	TRBJ1-1	TGCAGTGCTAGTTCCGGGACAGGTCTTTTCTTT	CSASSGTGLFF
TRBV2	.	.	14	TRBJ1-2	TGTGCCAGCAGTGAAGAACAGGCCTTCTATGGCTACACCTTC	CASSEEQAFYGYTF
TRBV24-1	TRBD2	.	16	TRBJ2-2	TGTGCCACCAGTGATTCATCTAGCGGGAGTGGGGGGGAGCTGTTTTTT	CATSDSSSGSGGELFF
TRBV28	.	few	14	TRBJ1-6	TGTGCCAGCAGGATCCGGGAGTTAAATTCACCCCTCCACTTT	CASRIRELNSPLHF
TRBV28	.	.	13	TRBJ2-3	TGTGCCAGCAGTCCCCCGTCCACAGATACGCAGTATTTT	CASSPPSTDTQYF
TRBV30	TRBD2	.	11	TRBJ2-7	TGTGCCTGGGGGAGGGATCTTGAGCAGTACTTC	CAWGRDLEQYF
TRBV4-1	.	.	15	TRBJ1-2	TGCGCCAGCAGCCAAGAAAGGACAGTCCTCTATGGCTACACCTTC	CASSQERTVLYGYTF
TRBV5-1	.	many	15	TRBJ1-2	TGCGCCAGCAGCTTGGGGGACTCCCTCTTTTATGGCTACACCTTC	CASSLGDSLFYGYTF
TRBV5-8	.	.	17	TRBJ1-5	TGTGCCAGCAGCCCCACTTTCGGACAGTATAGCAATCAGCCCCAGCATTTT	CASSPTFGQYSNQPQHF
TRBV5-4	.	.	15	TRBJ1-3	TGTGCCAGCAGCGTGACTGGCAGCTCTGGAAACACCATATATTTT	CASSVTGSSGNTIYF
TRBV21-1	.	once	17	TRBJ2-3	TGTGCCAGCAGCAATCGTAGCGGGAGGAACAGCACAGATACGCAGTATTTT	CASSNRSGRNSTDTQYF
TRBV12-3/TRBV12-4	.	.	11	TRBJ1-1	TGTGCCAGCAAGGTAGGGACAGAAGCTTTCTTT	CASKVGTEAFF
TRBV3-1/TRBV3-2	TRBD2	.	16	TRBJ2-1	TGTGCCAGCGGATTTAAGACTAGCGGGGGATACAATGAGCAGTTCTTC	CASGFKTSGGYNEQFF
TRBV19	TRBD1	.	13	TRBJ2-5	TGTGCCAGTAGGGACAGGGCGTCAGAGACCCAGTACTTC	CASRDRASETQYF
TRBV5-5	.	few	14	TRBJ2-7	TGTGCCAGCACCCCCAATGGGCTTCCCTACGAGCAGTACTTC	CASTPNGLPYEQYF
TRBV5-6	.	.	15	TRBJ1-1	TGTGCCAGCAGTACGAGGGGACTTTTGAAAACTGAAGCTTTCTTT	CASSTRGLLKTEAFF